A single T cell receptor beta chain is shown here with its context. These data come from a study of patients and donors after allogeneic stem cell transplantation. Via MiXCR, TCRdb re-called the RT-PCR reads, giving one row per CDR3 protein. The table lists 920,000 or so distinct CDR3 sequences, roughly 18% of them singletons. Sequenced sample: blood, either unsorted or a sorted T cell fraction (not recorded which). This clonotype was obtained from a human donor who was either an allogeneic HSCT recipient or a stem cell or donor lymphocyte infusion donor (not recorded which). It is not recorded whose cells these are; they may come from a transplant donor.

CDR3 sequence (DNA): TGTGCCAGCGTGCGTATGGGAGACGAGACCCAGTACTTC. Residues: CASVRMGDETQYF. This chain links TRBV6-2 or TRBV6-3 with TRBJ2-5; D possibly corresponds to TRBD2 (5 bases). The CDR3 has 13 residues. V lost 8 bases, J lost 5 bases, and 15 bases lay in between. In germline, CDR1 is MNHEY, CDR2 SVGEGT.